Listed below are T cell receptor beta chains from one sample, sequenced in a study of T-cell reconstitution after alpha-beta-depleted transplantation in children. From the PCR reads, TCRdb called clonotypes with MiXCR, one entry per CDR3 protein. The top ten hold around 20% of the sample, which has approximately 300,000 distinct CDR3 sequences, 11% seen once. The sequenced sample was peripheral blood, obtained 180 days after TCRalphabeta/CD19-depleted stem cell transplant. The receptor source for this set is a male patient between 2 and 10 years old who had a stem cell transplant for chronic granulomatous disease, so the T cells may come from the graft donor. CDR3s include the opening cysteine and the closing phenylalanine or tryptophan. D genes are given only for firm matches. Clone sizes are given selectively: once, few, many, or a class where the clone is expanded.

>TRBD2|few|TRBJ2-7|TRBV20-1
TGCAGTGCTAGCGGGGGGGGCCTTTTTTTTTACGAGCAGTACTTC
CSASGGGLFFYEQYF
>TRBD2|many|TRBJ2-1|TRBV4-1
TGCGCCAGCAGCCAAGATCGTGGCCTAGCGGGGGGTTTTGTTGAGCAGTTCTTC
CASSQDRGLAGGFVEQFF
>.|many|TRBJ2-1|TRBV24-1
TGTGCCACCAGTGATCCTAGGCAGCAGCACAATGAGCAGTTCTTC
CATSDPRQQHNEQFF
>TRBD2|many|TRBJ2-3|TRBV11-2
TGTGCCAGCAGCTTAGAGATCTGGGCGGGAGGGCCGCGGGGAGATACGCAGTATTTT
CASSLEIWAGGPRGDTQYF
>TRBD2|many|TRBJ2-3|TRBV20-1
TGCAGTGCTAGAGATCTACTAGCGGGAGATACGCAGTATTTT
CSARDLLAGDTQYF
>TRBD2|few|TRBJ2-1|TRBV18
TGTGCCAGCTCACCAATCAGGCTAGCGGGCAATGAGCAGTTCTTC
CASSPIRLAGNEQFF
>.|many|TRBJ2-7|TRBV10-3
TGTGCCATCAGTGATGAAGTCAACTCCTACGAGCAGTACTTC
CAISDEVNSYEQYF
>.|many|TRBJ2-3|TRBV12-3/TRBV12-4
TGTGCCAGCAGTTTAGCGATTACAGAAAGCACAGATACGCAGTATTTT
CASSLAITESTDTQYF
>TRBD2|many|TRBJ2-3|TRBV12-3/TRBV12-4
TGTGCCAGCAGTTTAGCTAGCGGGAGCGCAGATACGCAGTATTTT
CASSLASGSADTQYF
>.|many|TRBJ2-4|TRBV20-1
TGCAGTGCTGGATACCTCCTTATTGCCAAAAACATTCAGTACTTC
CSAGYLLIAKNIQYF
>TRBD1|.|TRBJ2-7|TRBV5-1
TGCGCCAGCAGCTTGGCCCCGGGACAGGGTAACGAGCAGTACTTC
CASSLAPGQGNEQYF
>.|many|TRBJ2-7|TRBV7-2
TGTGCCAGCAGCGCGGGGCTAGCGAGGTACGAGCAGTACTTC
CASSAGLARYEQYF
>TRBD2|.|TRBJ2-1|TRBV3-1
TGTGCCAGCAGCCATACAAAGCTAGCGGGGGGCTCACGTTACAATGAGCAGTTCTTC
CASSHTKLAGGSRYNEQFF
>.|many|TRBJ1-6|TRBV28
TGTGCCAGCAGACGACAGGTTTTTGATTCACCCCTCCACTTT
CASRRQVFDSPLHF
>TRBD1|many|TRBJ2-1|TRBV20-1
TGCAGTGCCCCCGGGACAGGGGGCCTAAAGATCATCGGTGAGCAGTTCTTC
CSAPGTGGLKIIGEQFF
>.|many|TRBJ1-2|TRBV5-1
TGCGCCAGCAGCTTGGACCAGGGATTTGATGGCTACACCTTC
CASSLDQGFDGYTF
>.|many|TRBJ2-3|TRBV7-2
TGTGCCAGCAGCTTAGGTGGTAGCGGTATCGATACGCAGTATTTT
CASSLGGSGIDTQYF
>TRBD1|many|TRBJ1-1|TRBV20-1
TGCAGTGCTAGAGATGGGGGACAGGGATTTTACACTGAAGCTTTCTTT
CSARDGGQGFYTEAFF
>.|many|TRBJ2-3|TRBV9
TGTGCCAGCAGCTCCGGGGTACAGCAGTATTTT
CASSSGVQQYF
>TRBD1|many|TRBJ2-5|TRBV7-6
TGTGCCAGCAGCTTAGCCACCGGGACAGGGAACCAAGAGACCCAGTACTTC
CASSLATGTGNQETQYF
>.|many|TRBJ2-5|TRBV5-1
TGCGCCAGCAGCTTGGTTCAGGCGAAACAAGAGACCCAGTACTTC
CASSLVQAKQETQYF
>TRBD1|many|TRBJ2-7|TRBV6-5
TGTGCCAGCAGTTACTCCCCGACAGGGGGAGCCTACGAGCAGTACTTC
CASSYSPTGGAYEQYF
>TRBD2|.|TRBJ2-1|TRBV7-2
TGTGCCAGCAGCCCCGGGGGGGGCGGTTCTGAGCAGTTCTTC
CASSPGGGGSEQFF
>TRBD1|many|TRBJ2-4|TRBV11-2
TGTGCCAGCAGCCCTGGCCGGGGACAGCCACTAGCCAAAAACATTCAGTACTTC
CASSPGRGQPLAKNIQYF
>TRBD1|many|TRBJ2-7|TRBV4-2
TGTGCCAGCAGCCGAGGGACAGGGGGCTACTACGAGCAGTACTTC
CASSRGTGGYYEQYF
>TRBD2|many|TRBJ2-1|TRBV7-9
TGTGCCAGCAGCTTAGGGACTAGCGAATACAATGAGCAGTTCTTC
CASSLGTSEYNEQFF
>.|many|TRBJ2-1|TRBV6-2/TRBV6-3
TGTGCCAGCAGTTACTCACCAGGAACCTACAATGAGCAGTTCTTC
CASSYSPGTYNEQFF
>TRBD2|many|TRBJ2-7|TRBV5-1
TGCGCCAGCAGCGACGGACTAGCGGGGGTCTACGAGCAGTACTTC
CASSDGLAGVYEQYF
>TRBD1|many|TRBJ2-2|TRBV19
TGTGCCAGTAAGGGACAGCTCTACACCGGGGAGCTGTTTTTT
CASKGQLYTGELFF
>.|many|TRBJ2-7|TRBV7-2
TGTGCCAGCAGCTTAGTCTCCGAGCAGTACTTC
CASSLVSEQYF
>.|many|TRBJ2-1|TRBV11-2
TGTGCCAGCAGCTTAGTTGCAGGGAGCTCCTACAATGAGCAGTTCTTC
CASSLVAGSSYNEQFF
>.|many|TRBJ2-1|TRBV5-1
TGCGCCAGCAGCACGATAATAGGCCTTGGGATCTACAATGAGCAGTTCTTC
CASSTIIGLGIYNEQFF
>TRBD2|many|TRBJ2-7|TRBV4-1
TGCGCCAGCAGCCGTAAGCGGGAGTGGGACGAGCAGTACTTC
CASSRKREWDEQYF
>.|many|TRBJ1-2|TRBV12-3/TRBV12-4
TGTGCCAGCAGACGTAGCCTGGATTTGGGAGCGTTCTATGGCTACACCTTC
CASRRSLDLGAFYGYTF
>.|many|TRBJ1-3|TRBV15
TGTGCCACCAGCAGAGATGGCCGGGGGACTCATTTT
CATSRDGRGTHF
>.|many|TRBJ2-1|TRBV28
TGTGCCAGCAGTTTGTGGGAGGTTGGCAATGAGCAGTTCTTC
CASSLWEVGNEQFF
>.|few|TRBJ2-7|TRBV5-6
TGTGCCAGCAGCTTGGCCCGGGACAGCGGGTACGAGCAGTACTTC
CASSLARDSGYEQYF
>.|many|TRBJ2-3|TRBV28
TGTGCCAGCAGTTTGAGTGGGGCAGTTGGCGATACGCAGTATTTT
CASSLSGAVGDTQYF
>.|.|TRBJ1-5|TRBV20-1
TGCTGTGCTAGTAATCTGGCGTGGAGGCCAAATAGCAATCAGCCCCAGCATTTT
CCASNLAWRPNSNQPQHF
>.|many|TRBJ2-4|TRBV5-1
TGCGCCAGCAGCTTGAGGACTTCGACCCTAGCCAAAAACATTCAGTACTTC
CASSLRTSTLAKNIQYF
>.|many|TRBJ1-1|TRBV5-6
TGTGCCAGCAGCTTGCCCGGCAGTATGGACACTGAAGCTTTCTTT
CASSLPGSMDTEAFF
>.|many|TRBJ2-7|TRBV29-1
TGCAGCGTTCTTACAGGGACTCTAAGCGAGCAGTACTTC
CSVLTGTLSEQYF
>TRBD1|many|TRBJ2-5|TRBV25-1
TGTGCCAGCGGGTTCTCCGGGACAGGCCAAGAGACCCAGTACTTC
CASGFSGTGQETQYF
>.|many|TRBJ2-7|TRBV6-2/TRBV6-3
TGTGCCAGCAGGATCACCTCCCGAGGGGCCGAGCAGTACTTC
CASRITSRGAEQYF
>TRBD2|many|TRBJ2-5|TRBV29-1
TGCAGCGTTGGTTGGGGGAGGCATTATAGCGGGAGGTCCAAAGAGACCCAGTACTTC
CSVGWGRHYSGRSKETQYF
>TRBD2|many|TRBJ2-7|TRBV20-1
TGCAGTGGACGCGGGAGGGCCCCCTACGAGCAGTACTTC
CSGRGRAPYEQYF
>TRBD2|many|TRBJ2-1|TRBV7-2
TGTGCCAGCAGCTTAGAGGGGACTAGCGGGAGTCGTGAGCAGTTCTTC
CASSLEGTSGSREQFF
>TRBD1|many|TRBJ1-4|TRBV12-3/TRBV12-4
TGTGCCAGCAGTGTTCCGGGACAGGGGGTTAGGCAGAATGAAAAACTGTTTTTT
CASSVPGQGVRQNEKLFF
>TRBD1|many|TRBJ2-7|TRBV5-1
TGCGCCAGCAGCTTGGTGGCAGGACAGGGGACCTACGAGCAGTACTTC
CASSLVAGQGTYEQYF
>.|many|TRBJ1-2|TRBV12-3/TRBV12-4
TGTGCCAGTCTAGGCAGCTATGGCTACACCTTC
CASLGSYGYTF
>TRBD1|many|TRBJ2-1|TRBV18
TGTGCCAGCTCACCACCGTCGACAGGGTACAATGAGCAGTTCTTC
CASSPPSTGYNEQFF
>TRBD2|many|TRBJ2-2|TRBV20-1
TGCAGTGCTAGAGACCTCCTAGCGGGAGGTGAAACCGGGGAGCTGTTTTTT
CSARDLLAGGETGELFF
>.|many|TRBJ2-1|TRBV29-1
TGCAGCGTAGATGGACAGAATGAGCAGTTCTTC
CSVDGQNEQFF
>.|many|TRBJ2-5|TRBV4-2
TGTGCCAGCAGCCAAGATCCCCCGGCGTACCAAGAGACCCAGTACTTC
CASSQDPPAYQETQYF
>TRBD2|many|TRBJ2-1|TRBV29-1
TGCAGCGTCCACGGGACAGTTGCGGGAGGGCCATCCTACAATGAGCAGTTCTTC
CSVHGTVAGGPSYNEQFF